The 15 T cell receptor beta chains listed next were all sequenced from one sample in a study of beta chain features in type 1 diabetes. cDNA synthesis used the whole RNA isolate, giving expressed TCRB sequences. Assay: immunoSEQ multiplex PCR; the TCRdb copy retains only in-frame clones and omits some. In the table there are approximately 170,000 clones, 7.5% to 8.5% of which are singletons. Study results and caveats: Shortening that was moderate but significant affected the TCRB CDR3s of Type 1 diabetes patients in all four CD4+ subsets.

These TCRs are of unknown antigen specificity. The specimen sequenced was central memory CD4+ T cells from blood. Receptors originate from a man between 18 and 35 years old with type 1 diabetes.

This clone showed up just a few times. This chain joins TRBV28 and TRBJ2-4; D is unclear. Trimming shortened V by 6 bases and J by 8 bases, and 14 bases separated the two germline ends. The CDR3 is 13 amino acids. The V gene's germline CDR1 is MDHEN and CDR2 SYDVKM. CDR3 loop: CASSLSHQDIQYF. The CDR3 nucleotides are TGTGCCAGCAGCTTGTCCCATCAGGACATTCAGTACTTC.

This rearrangement joins TRBV30 to TRBJ2-3; 10 bases agree with TRBD2. V lost 4 bases, J lost 3 bases, and 7 bases stayed unmatched. The germline CDR1 and CDR2 sequences are GTSNPN and SVGIG (reference sequence). CDR3 size: 15 residues. The CDR3 DNA is TGTGCCTGGACCCTAGCGGGAGTTCAGACAGATACGCAGTATTTT. It translates to CAWTLAGVQTDTQYF.

This clone was seen a few times. This chain joins TRBV7-8 and TRBJ2-7; D possibly corresponds to TRBD2 (5 bases). CDR1 is SGHVS and CDR2 is FQNEAQ in the germline V gene. The CDR3 length is 13 residues. Trimming cost V 5 bases and J 5 bases, with 13 bases left between them. In nucleotides, the CDR3 is TGTGCCAGCAGCCCTCCCCGGGGTGACGAGCAGTACTTC. This encodes CASSPPRGDEQYF.

In this sample, this clone turned up a few times. This chain links TRBV29-1 with TRBJ1-3, with D tentatively TRBD1 (5 bases). Trimming removed 7 bases at V and 0 bases at J, with 10 bases between. This CDR3 is 13 amino acids long. Germline V lookup: CDR1 SQVTM, CDR2 ANQGSEA. CDR3 loop: CSADSSSGNTIYF. The DNA of the CDR3 is TGCAGCGCTGACAGTTCCTCTGGAAACACCATATATTTT.

There are a few counts of this clone. V usage is TRBV4-1 and J usage is TRBJ2-5; TRBD2 aligns across 7 bases. The CDR3 spans 16 residues. Germline CDR1 reads MGHRA; CDR2 reads YSYEKL. V dropped 4 bases and J dropped 2; count of bases not matched to a gene: 10. CDR3 sequence reads: CASSRGGRGEQETQYF. In DNA form, the CDR3 reads TGCGCCAGCAGCCGCGGCGGGAGAGGGGAACAAGAGACCCAGTACTTC.

This chain's CDR3 is CASSTAGTGAHEQYF. CDR3 bases: TGTGCCAGCAGCACAGCCGGGACAGGGGCCCACGAGCAGTACTTC. The V gene is TRBV11-2, the J gene TRBJ2-7; TRBD1 matches 10 bases. CDR1 is SGHAT and CDR2 is FQNNGV in the germline V gene. Trimming removed 5 bases from V and 5 bases from J; junction bases left unmatched: 9. The CDR3 is 15 amino acids. The variable domain in full, completed from reference TRBV11-2 and TRBJ2-7, reads EAGVAQSPRYKIIEKRQSVAFWCNPISGHATLYWYQQILGQGPKLLIQFQNNGVVDDSQLPKDRFSAERLKGVDSTLKIQPAKLEDSAVYLCASSTAGTGAHEQYFGPGTRLTVT.

A few counts support this clone. The rearrangement links TRBV7-8 to TRBJ1-3, with 8 bases fitting TRBD1. This CDR3 comprises 17 residues. V trimming: 5 bases; J trimming: 3 bases; junction bases outside the gene matches: 12. Germline CDR1 is SGHVS and CDR2 is FQNEAQ. CDR3 bases: TGTGCCAGCAGCCTCGGGGGGCAGGGGGCGCGTGGAAACACCATATATTTT. Translating it yields CASSLGGQGARGNTIYF.

This clone showed up just a few times. The rearrangement uses TRBV18 and TRBJ1-4, with D possibly matching TRBD1 (5 bases). Germline CDR1 is KGHSH and CDR2 is LQKENI. The CDR3 contains 12 residues. V lost 2 bases and J lost 14, with 12 bases in between. The CDR3 protein is CASSPDSMGLFF. The DNA for the CDR3 is TGTGCCAGCTCACCAGACAGCATGGGGCTGTTTTTT.

This clone came up a few times. The chain is built from TRBV5-4 and TRBJ1-5, with D possibly matching TRBD1 (5 bases). The CDR3 consists of 13 residues. Germline V gene lookup returns CDR1 SGHNT and CDR2 YYREEE (reference sequence). Trimming cost V 4 bases and J 7 bases, with 12 bases left between them. The CDR3 reads CASSIPGEQPQHF. CDR3 bases: TGTGCCAGCAGCATACCGGGGGAGCAGCCCCAGCATTTT.

This clone was picked up a small number of times. The chain uses TRBV5-1 and TRBJ2-3; a possible D gene is TRBD1 (5 bases). V was trimmed by 0 bases and J by 5 bases, leaving 13 bases between them. The CDR3 length is 15 residues. CDR1 and CDR2 (germline): SGHRS, YFSETQ. CDR3 protein: CASSLDRPEGDTQYF. The CDR3 region has the DNA TGCGCCAGCAGCTTGGACAGGCCAGAAGGAGATACGCAGTATTTT.

This clone was seen many times. The chain employs TRBV18 and TRBJ2-3; 8 positions agree with TRBD2. Germline CDR1 and CDR2: KGHSH and LQKENI. The V segment lost 2 bases and the J segment 4 bases; nucleotides outside the gene matches: 5. The CDR3 loop spans 15 amino acids. The CDR3 is CASSPNGRVADTQYF. The CDR3 region has the DNA TGTGCCAGCTCACCAAACGGGAGGGTCGCAGATACGCAGTATTTT. The whole variable domain, filled in from reference TRBV18 and TRBJ2-3, reads NAGVMQNPRHLVRRRGQEARLRCSPMKGHSHVYWYRQLPEEGLKFMVYLQKENIIDESGMPKERFSAEFPKEGPSILRIQQVVRGDSAAYFCASSPNGRVADTQYFGPGTRLTVL.

The V and J genes are TRBV7-8 and TRBJ2-5; D is unresolved. Germline V gives CDR1 SGHVS, CDR2 FQNEAQ. Trimming cost V 2 bases and J 2 bases, with 15 bases left between them. The CDR3 spans 16 residues. The CDR3 nucleotides read TGTGCCAGCAGCTTAAGCGTTTCGGCGGAGCAAGAGACCCAGTACTTC. Amino acid sequence: CASSLSVSAEQETQYF.

The gene calls are TRBV25-1 and TRBJ2-6; weak D call: TRBD1 (5 bases). The CDR3 has 15 residues. V was trimmed by 7 bases and J by 2 bases, leaving 12 bases between them. The germline gives CDR1 MGHDK, CDR2 SYGVNS. The chain's CDR3 is CASTDSRTGANVLTF. In DNA form, the CDR3 reads TGTGCCAGCACCGACAGCAGGACTGGGGCCAACGTCCTGACTTTC.

The chain links TRBV15 to TRBJ2-7; 8 bases fit TRBD1. The V gene end was trimmed by 1 base and the J gene end by 3 bases; junction bases not matched to a gene: 8. The CDR3 sequence is 16 residues long. CDR1 LNHNV and CDR2 YYDKDF come from the germline V gene (reference sequence). The CDR3 protein is CATSRARDRGDYEQYF. The CDR3 DNA reads TGTGCCACCAGCAGAGCCCGTGACAGGGGAGACTACGAGCAGTACTTC.

The chain is built from TRBV5-1 and TRBJ2-3, with TRBD2 identical over 10 bases. The J segment lost 9 bases and the V segment lost 0 bases, leaving 10 bases of the junction unmatched. The germline CDR1 and CDR2 sequences are SGHRS and YFSETQ. The CDR3 sequence is 16 residues long. The CDR3 here is CASSLAGAGGPRTQYF. CDR3 DNA: TGCGCCAGCAGCTTGGCCGGAGCGGGAGGGCCGAGGACGCAGTATTTT.